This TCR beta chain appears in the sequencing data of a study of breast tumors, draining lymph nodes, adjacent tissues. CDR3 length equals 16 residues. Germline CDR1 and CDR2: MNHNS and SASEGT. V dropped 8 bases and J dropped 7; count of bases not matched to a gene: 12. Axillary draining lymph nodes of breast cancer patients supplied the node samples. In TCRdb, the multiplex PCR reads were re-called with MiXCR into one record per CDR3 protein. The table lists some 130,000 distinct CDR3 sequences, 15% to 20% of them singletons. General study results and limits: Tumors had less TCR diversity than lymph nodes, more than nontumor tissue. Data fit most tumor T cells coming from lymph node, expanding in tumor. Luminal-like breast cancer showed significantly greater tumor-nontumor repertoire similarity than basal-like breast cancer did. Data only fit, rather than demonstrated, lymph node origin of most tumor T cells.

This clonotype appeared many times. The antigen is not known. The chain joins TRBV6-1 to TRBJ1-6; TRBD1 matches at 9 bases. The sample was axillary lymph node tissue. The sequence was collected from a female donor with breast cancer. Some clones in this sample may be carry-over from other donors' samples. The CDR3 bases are TGTGCCAGCCCAGACGGGACAGGGTCTTACAATTCACCCCTCCACTTT. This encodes CASPDGTGSYNSPLHF.